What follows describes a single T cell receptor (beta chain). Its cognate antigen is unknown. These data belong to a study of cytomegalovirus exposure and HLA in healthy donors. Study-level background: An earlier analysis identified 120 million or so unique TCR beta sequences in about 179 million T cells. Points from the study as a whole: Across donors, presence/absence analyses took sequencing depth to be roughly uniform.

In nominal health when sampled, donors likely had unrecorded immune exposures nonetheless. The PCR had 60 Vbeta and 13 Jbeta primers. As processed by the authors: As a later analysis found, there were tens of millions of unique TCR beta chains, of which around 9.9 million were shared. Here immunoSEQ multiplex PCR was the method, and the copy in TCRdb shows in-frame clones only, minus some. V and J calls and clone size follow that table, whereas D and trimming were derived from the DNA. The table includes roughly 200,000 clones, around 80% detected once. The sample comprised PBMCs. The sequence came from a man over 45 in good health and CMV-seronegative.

The CDR3: CSARGAGNQPQHF. CDR3 DNA: TGCAGCGCCCGCGGGGCAGGAAATCAGCCCCAGCATTTT. The chain couples TRBV29-1 to TRBJ1-5, with D tentatively TRBD1 (5 bases). Looked up from germline, CDR1 is SQVTM and CDR2 is ANQGSEA. Trimming left V 7 bases short and J 4 bases short, with 14 bases between. The length of the CDR3 is 13 residues.